A single sample gave rise to the 27 T cell receptor beta chains below, sequenced in a study of blood T cells in healthy people across ages. Primed by a sample-barcoded 5' primer and a J-beta primer mix, a second PCR proceeded for about 7 to 12 cycles. TCRdb redid the calling of the 5' RACE reads with MiXCR, one entry per CDR3 protein. The sample lists 1.4 million to 1.5 million distinct CDR3 sequences; 40% to 50% were seen once. Specimen: blood. Every receptor here comes from a woman aged 18 to 35 in good health.

This clonotype was observed a few times. The V and J genes are TRBV10-3 and TRBJ2-7, with D maybe TRBD2 (6 bases). V was clipped by 6 bases and J by 0 bases, with 15 bases between them. CDR1 ENHRY and CDR2 SYGVKD come from the germline V gene. The CDR3 runs to 15 residues. The DNA of the CDR3 is TGTGCCATCAGGCGTGGCGCGGGGTCCTCCTACGAGCAGTACTTC. Translated, it gives CAIRRGAGSSYEQYF.

The chain links TRBV5-1 to TRBJ1-4; D remains unclear. The germline V gene has CDR1 SGHRS and CDR2 YFSETQ. The CDR3 length is 15 residues. Trimming took off 0 bases at V and 6 bases at J, with 12 bases between the two ends. CDR3 sequence: CASSLARWSDEKLFF. CDR3 nucleotide sequence: TGCGCCAGCAGCTTGGCGAGGTGGAGTGATGAAAAACTGTTTTTT.

The V call is TRBV19, the J call TRBJ2-7; TRBD1 agrees at 7 bases. The CDR3 is made up of 15 amino acids. With 5 bases clipped from V and 1 base from J, the junction kept 8 bases outside the gene matches. The germline V gene has CDR1 LNHDA and CDR2 SQIVND (reference sequence). In nucleotides, the CDR3 is TGTGCCAGTAGTGCCACAGGGGACCCATCCTACGAGCAGTACTTC. Translated, it gives CASSATGDPSYEQYF.

The chain uses TRBV20-1 and TRBJ2-7; the match to TRBD2 covers 11 bases. With 6 bases clipped from V and 7 bases from J, the junction kept 11 bases outside the gene matches. Germline CDR1 DFQATT, CDR2 SNEGSKA (reference sequence). This CDR3 comprises 14 residues. CDR3: CSAPLAGASNEQYF. DNA for the CDR3: TGCAGTGCCCCACTAGCGGGAGCATCCAATGAGCAGTACTTC.

The chain has TRBV12-3 or TRBV12-4 and TRBJ1-4; TRBD1 might be the D (5 bases). This CDR3 spans 15 amino acids. V shed 3 bases and J shed 4 bases, with 12 bases lying between them. The chain's CDR3 is CASSFGGLFNEKLFF. DNA for the CDR3: TGTGCCAGCAGTTTTGGGGGTCTGTTTAATGAAAAACTGTTTTTT.

V gene TRBV7-6 combines with J gene TRBJ2-7; TRBD1 might be the D (5 bases). The germline V and J ends were trimmed by 1 base and 1 base, with 20 bases remaining between them. CDR3 size: 18 residues. CDR1 is SGHVS, CDR2 FNYEAQ, per germline. The CDR3 DNA reads TGTGCCAGCAGCTTAGGAGCAATGGGGCTGCTTACTTCCTACGAGCAGTACTTC. Amino acid sequence: CASSLGAMGLLTSYEQYF.

This clonotype was found a few times. The chain links TRBV4-1 to TRBJ1-2; maybe TRBD1 (5 bases). The CDR3 is made up of 15 amino acids. V was shortened by 0 bases and J by 4 bases, with 12 bases between the two germline ends. Per germline, CDR1 MGHRA and CDR2 YSYEKL. The CDR3 here is CASSQEPGTLYGYTF. The CDR3 DNA reads as TGCGCCAGCAGCCAAGAACCGGGGACTCTCTATGGCTACACCTTC.

V and J are TRBV7-9 and TRBJ1-2; TRBD1 is a possible D gene (6 bases). Germline CDR1 and CDR2: SEHNR and FQNEAQ (reference sequence). The V gene lost 5 bases and the J gene lost 6 bases, with 19 bases spanning the gap. This CDR3 has 15 residues. The DNA of the CDR3 is TGTGCCAGCAGCCCCCCCTCTGGGGACATTAATGGCTACACCTTC. Encoded protein: CASSPPSGDINGYTF.

This clonotype has just a few counts. V usage is TRBV29-1 and J usage is TRBJ2-7, with D perhaps matching TRBD2 (5 bases). The CDR3 sequence is 13 residues long. V lost 6 bases and J 0 bases, leaving 12 bases between the germline ends. Germline V lookup: CDR1 SQVTM, CDR2 ANQGSEA. For the CDR3, the DNA is TGCAGCGTCGGACGAGCGGCCTCCTACGAGCAGTACTTC. Translation gives CSVGRAASYEQYF.

The CDR3 DNA follows: TGTGCCAGCAGCTCGCGGGAGGGAAGGAGCACTGAAGCTTTCTTT. Its protein product is CASSSREGRSTEAFF. The J gene is TRBJ1-1, the V gene TRBV7-8; D remains ambiguous. Trimming took off 4 bases at V and 4 bases at J, with 16 bases between the two ends. This CDR3 comprises 15 residues. Looked up from germline, CDR1 is SGHVS and CDR2 is FQNEAQ. The full variable domain, completed using reference TRBV7-8 and TRBJ1-1, is GAGVSQSPRYKVAKRGQDVALRCDPISGHVSLFWYQQALGQGPEFLTYFQNEAQLDKSGLPSDRFFAERPEGSVSTLKIQRTQQEDSAVYLCASSSREGRSTEAFFGQGTRLTVV.

The J gene is TRBJ1-6, the V gene TRBV28, with D hard to call. CDR3 length: 12 residues. V lost 7 bases, J lost 11 bases, and 12 bases lay in between. Germline V gene lookup returns CDR1 MDHEN and CDR2 SYDVKM. Here the CDR3 reads CASNPLGTPLHF. In nucleotides, the CDR3 is TGTGCCAGCAATCCCTTGGGGACACCCCTCCACTTT.

The chain carries TRBV7-9 and TRBJ2-7; D not certain. Germline CDR1 is SEHNR and CDR2 is FQNEAQ (reference sequence). V was cut by 4 bases and J by 5 bases, with 18 bases left in between. This CDR3 contains 15 residues. The chain's CDR3 is CASSSGDRLFDEQYF. Here the CDR3 DNA reads TGTGCCAGCAGCTCCGGTGATCGGTTGTTCGACGAGCAGTACTTC.

This clonotype turned up a few times. The chain recombines TRBV20-1 with TRBJ2-5; D possibly corresponds to TRBD1 (5 bases). Germline V gene sequence: CDR1 DFQATT, CDR2 SNEGSKA (reference sequence). Trimming took 2 bases from V and 5 from J, leaving 12 bases between them. The CDR3 contains 13 residues. The CDR3 nucleotides read TGCAGTGCTAGAAAAGGGGTGGGTGAGACCCAGTACTTC. This translates into CSARKGVGETQYF.

The chain couples TRBV3-1 to TRBJ2-5; D is uncertain. The CDR3 extends over 15 amino acids. CDR1 and CDR2 from the germline V gene are LGHDT and YNNKEL (reference sequence). V gave up 4 bases and J gave up 3 bases, with 15 bases separating them. The CDR3 DNA sequence: TGTGCCAGCAGCCGCCTTGATTGGTACGAAGAGACCCAGTACTTC. This sequence encodes CASSRLDWYEETQYF.

V gene TRBV5-1 combines with J gene TRBJ1-2; weak D call: TRBD1 (6 bases). This CDR3 region has 17 residues. Per germline, CDR1 SGHRS and CDR2 YFSETQ. Deletions cut 0 bases from V and 4 bases from J, with 19 bases between. The CDR3 sequence is CASSLEGRGQGVYGYTF. CDR3 sequence (DNA): TGCGCCAGCAGCTTGGAGGGTAGGGGACAAGGGGTCTATGGCTACACCTTC.

V usage is TRBV28 and J usage is TRBJ2-7; 10 bases match TRBD2. The junction had 6 bases not matched to a gene; V was cut back by 10 bases and J by 0 bases. This CDR3 region has 14 residues. Germline V gene sequence: CDR1 MDHEN, CDR2 SYDVKM. CDR3 nucleotides: TGTGCCACCTTAACTAGCGGGGTCTCCTACGAGCAGTACTTC. It codes for CATLTSGVSYEQYF.

The chain carries TRBV2 and TRBJ2-2, with D uncertain. The CDR3 has 13 amino acids. Germline CDR1 is SNHLY and CDR2 is FYNNEI. The V end was cut by 6 bases, the J end by 3 bases, with 8 bases between. The CDR3: CASSPKYTGELFF. CDR3 nucleotides: TGTGCCAGCAGCCCCAAATACACCGGGGAGCTGTTTTTT.

V is TRBV29-1 and J is TRBJ1-2; maybe TRBD1 (6 bases). Trimming took off 4 bases at V and 6 bases at J, with 15 bases between the two ends. Germline assignment: CDR1 SQVTM and CDR2 ANQGSEA. The CDR3 spans 13 residues. The CDR3 nucleotides are TGCAGCGTTGTGGACAGAGGGGATAATGGCTACACCTTC. Translated, it gives CSVVDRGDNGYTF.

This clonotype came up once. This chain's CDR3 is CASRNRYTEAFF. The DNA of the CDR3 is TGTGCCAGCCGGAACAGGTACACTGAAGCTTTCTTT. The rearrangement uses TRBV6-5 and TRBJ1-1, with D possibly being TRBD1 (5 bases). The V and J ends lost 8 bases and 3 bases respectively, with 10 bases between them. Germline V gives CDR1 MNHEY, CDR2 SVGAGI. The length of the CDR3 is 12 residues.

The chain employs TRBV2 and TRBJ2-1; TRBD2 matches 9 bases. The CDR3 extends over 16 amino acids. Unmatched junction bases numbered 4, after V lost 0 bases and J lost 4 bases. Germline V lookup: CDR1 SNHLY, CDR2 FYNNEI. CDR3 DNA sequence: TGTGCCAGCAGTGAAGCCGTCCTAGCGGGATACAATGAGCAGTTCTTC. Its protein product is CASSEAVLAGYNEQFF.

The genes are TRBV7-2 and TRBJ2-1, with 7 bases aligning to TRBD2. Germline lookup yields CDR1 SGHTA and CDR2 FQGNSA. CDR3 size: 16 residues. The V gene end was trimmed by 4 bases and the J gene end by 5 bases; junction bases not matched to a gene: 11. The DNA of the CDR3 is TGTGCCAGCAGCTCCAAGCCCGGGACTACCAACAATGAGCAGTTCTTC. This translates into CASSSKPGTTNNEQFF.

This clonotype was found a few times. The chain combines TRBV3-1 with TRBJ2-7; TRBD1 matches at 11 bases. The CDR3 sequence is 17 residues long. Looked up from germline, CDR1 is LGHDT and CDR2 is YNNKEL (reference sequence). The V gene end was trimmed by 1 base and the J gene end by 4 bases; junction bases not matched to a gene: 9. CDR3 protein: CASSQVLRDRGYYEQYF. DNA of the CDR3: TGTGCCAGCAGCCAAGTACTCCGGGACAGGGGGTATTACGAGCAGTACTTC.

V and J are TRBV6-2 or TRBV6-3 and TRBJ2-7; possibly TRBD1 for D (5 bases). The J call may be wrong; the DNA end is better matched by TRBJ2-5. CDR1 and CDR2 (germline): MNHEY, SVGEGT. The CDR3 sequence is 15 residues long. CDR3 bases: TGTGCCAGCAGTTCCACCGCTAGGGGCGAAGAGACCCAGTACTTC. Translation gives CASSSTARGEETQYF.

This clonotype was observed a few times. The chain has TRBV7-2 and TRBJ2-7, with unresolved D. This CDR3 is built from 12 residues. V was trimmed by 3 bases and J by 10 bases, leaving 13 bases between them. Germline V gene sequence: CDR1 SGHTA, CDR2 FQGNSA. The DNA for the CDR3 is TGTGCCAGCAGCTTGCAAGAGGCAGACCAGTACTTC. This translates into CASSLQEADQYF.

The chain is built from TRBV7-9 and TRBJ2-7; no firm D call. The V gene lost 1 base and the J gene lost 0 bases, with 10 bases spanning the gap. From germline, CDR1 is SEHNR and CDR2 FQNEAQ (reference sequence). This CDR3 has 15 residues. DNA for the CDR3: TGTGCCAGCAGCTTAGTTGGCAAATTCTCCTACGAGCAGTACTTC. Amino acid sequence: CASSLVGKFSYEQYF.

There are a few counts of this clonotype. The chain is built from TRBV7-9 and TRBJ1-5, with D perhaps TRBD1 (5 bases). The germline CDR1 and CDR2 sequences are SEHNR and FQNEAQ (reference sequence). This CDR3 is built from 16 residues. V was shortened by 5 bases and J by 4 bases, with 18 bases between the two germline ends. CDR3 nucleotide sequence: TGTGCCAGCAGCCCCACGGGGGGTGGGCTAAATCAGCCCCAGCATTTT. It codes for CASSPTGGGLNQPQHF.

The V gene is TRBV20-1, the J gene TRBJ2-1; tentative D call: TRBD1 (7 bases). This CDR3 has 16 amino acids. Trimming left V 1 base short and J 0 bases short, with 13 bases between. Germline V gives CDR1 DFQATT, CDR2 SNEGSKA (reference sequence). DNA of the CDR3: TGCAGTGCTAGAGGCGGGACAGCCAGCTCCTACAATGAGCAGTTCTTC. Amino acid sequence: CSARGGTASSYNEQFF.